The sequence of this TCR beta chain was determined in a study of identical twins. The study's findings and limits: Twins' excess sharing was less marked for out-of-frame beta sequences. Carriage of fewer insertions was seen in abundant cord blood beta clonotypes, whereas memory repertoires showed none.

Healthy Caucasian donors formed the entire cohort. cDNA carried unique molecular identifiers, and a universal primer site was added by template switching. One entry per CDR3 protein, called by TCRdb with MiXCR from the 5' RACE reads. Among fewer than 800,000 distinct CDR3 sequences, under 8.5% were seen once, and the ten largest hold about 1.6%. The CDR3 has 17 residues. Trimming cost V 6 bases and J 3 bases; bases outside gene matches: 12. CDR1 SQVTM and CDR2 ANQGSEA come from the germline V gene. On this clonotype: The target antigen is unknown.

These records were also assigned to another study, of yellow fever vaccine responses in identical twins.

The rearrangement uses TRBV29-1 and TRBJ2-3; 13 bases line up with TRBD2. The clonotype originates from a woman under 30 in good health. Sequences were obtained from PBMCs. For the CDR3, the DNA is TGCAGCGTAAGACGGCCCATACTAGCGGGAGGGACAGATACGCAGTATTTT. Its protein is CSVRRPILAGGTDTQYF.